The entry below describes one TCR beta chain. The antigen remains undetermined. This specimen comes from a study of T cell responses to AZD1222 COVID-19 vaccine. The CDR3 has 13 residues. Germline V gives CDR1 SGHRS, CDR2 YFSETQ. V was shortened by 4 bases and J by 0 bases, with 7 bases between the two germline ends. Sequencing was performed with immunoSEQ multiplex PCR; in TCRdb, only in-frame clones are kept and a portion is missing. The sample has 90,000 to 120,000 clones, approximately 90% seen once. Study results and caveats: Among vaccine-associated CD4 TCRs, coverage spanned spike, with dominance at 160-218 and 743-854. Repertoires were obtained only post-peak T cell response.

This chain uses TRBV5-1 with TRBJ1-1; D uncertain. The source of this sequence is an adult who received the AZD1222 COVID-19 vaccine. The sample here was peripheral blood, taken 28 days after the second AZD1222 dose. The CDR3 DNA reads as TGCGCCAGCAGCCAGGAAATGAACACTGAAGCTTTCTTT. Residues: CASSQEMNTEAFF.